These 30 T cell receptor beta chains were sequenced from one sample in a study of graft-versus-host responses after intestinal transplantation. Their recognized antigens are unknown. Generated by immunoSEQ multiplex PCR, the TCRdb table keeps only in-frame clones and is missing some. The sample lists roughly 120,000 clones, 90% to 95% occurring once. The sequencing here drew on unstimulated CD8+ T cells sorted from spleen or lymph node cells, taken before intestinal transplant. The receptors were gathered from a human donor who received an intestinal transplant.

The DNA of the CDR3 is TGTGCCAGCAGTTCGAGCAGCGGGAGAGAGACCCAGTACTTC. Its protein product is CASSSSSGRETQYF. This chain connects TRBV28 to TRBJ2-5; TRBD2 aligns across 8 bases. With V trimmed by 4 bases and J by 4 bases, 5 bases remained unmatched. This CDR3 region has 14 residues. CDR1 is MDHEN and CDR2 is SYDVKM in the germline V gene.

The chain employs TRBV10-3 and TRBJ1-2; TRBD1 is a possible D gene (6 bases). The V and J ends lost 3 bases and 6 bases respectively, with 20 bases between them. CDR3 size: 16 residues. In germline, CDR1 is ENHRY, CDR2 SYGVKD. The DNA for the CDR3 is TGTGCCATCAGTGAAATCCAGGGGAGGAAAAGCGATGGCTACACCTTC. Protein sequence: CAISEIQGRKSDGYTF.

This clone was seen once. The CDR3 protein is CASTSGRNEQYF. DNA for the CDR3: TGTGCCAGCACGAGCGGGAGGAACGAGCAGTACTTC. The chain uses TRBV27 and TRBJ2-7; 9 bases are shared with TRBD2. Trimming at V came to 7 bases and at J to 5 bases, leaving 3 bases not matched to a gene. This CDR3 spans 12 amino acids. In germline, CDR1 is MNHEY, CDR2 SMNVEV (reference sequence).

The V call is TRBV5-6, the J call TRBJ2-7; 9 bases map to TRBD2. Germline CDR1 SGHDT, CDR2 YYEEEE. V was pared by 3 bases and J by 3 bases, with 7 bases of the junction left unmatched. The CDR3 is made up of 15 amino acids. Written as DNA, the CDR3 is TGTGCCAGCAGCTCGGAGCGGGAGGCGGTCTACGAGCAGTACTTC. This gives the protein CASSSEREAVYEQYF.

CDR3 protein: CASSPGLAPTFNYEQYF. The CDR3 DNA sequence: TGTGCCAGTAGTCCCGGACTAGCCCCAACTTTTAACTACGAGCAGTACTTC. J is TRBJ2-7 and V is TRBV19; 8 bases are shared with TRBD2. The germline gives CDR1 LNHDA, CDR2 SQIVND (reference sequence). The CDR3 consists of 17 residues. The trim removed 5 bases at V and 3 bases at J, leaving 15 bases unmatched.

V usage is TRBV21-1 and J usage is TRBJ2-4; the DNA was not compared with TRBD1, the D call given in the table. TRBV21-1 represents a pseudogene. The CDR3 extends over 18 amino acids. CDR3 in DNA: TGTGCCAGCAGCAAAGCGTCAGTCTGGCCCGTGGCCAAAAACATTCAGTACTTC. Translation gives CASSKASVWPVAKNIQYF.

The chain has TRBV9 and TRBJ2-5; D may be TRBD2 (6 bases). Trimming took 0 bases from V and 2 from J, leaving 11 bases between them. Looked up from germline, CDR1 is SGDLS and CDR2 is YYNGEE. The CDR3 extends over 15 amino acids. The CDR3 region is CASSVDGSGQETQYF. The CDR3 bases are TGTGCCAGCAGCGTAGACGGGAGTGGGCAAGAGACCCAGTACTTC. The full variable domain, rest sourced from reference TRBV9 and TRBJ2-5, is DSGVTQTPKHLITATGQRVTLRCSPRSGDLSVYWYQQSLDQGLQFLIQYYNGEERAKGNILERFSAQQFPDLHSELNLSSLELGDSALYFCASSVDGSGQETQYFGPGTRLLVL.

This sequence joins TRBV28 and TRBJ2-1; either TRBD1 or TRBD2 may fit D (5 bases each). The ends were cut back, 3 bases at V and 6 bases at J, with 15 bases in the middle. CDR1 is MDHEN and CDR2 is SYDVKM in the germline V gene. The CDR3 has 15 residues. In DNA form, the CDR3 reads TGTGCCAGCAGTTTCGCAGGGACCGACACCAATGAGCAGTTCTTC. Protein product: CASSFAGTDTNEQFF.

This chain connects TRBV9 to TRBJ1-2; 7 bases map to TRBD1. The CDR3 length is 13 residues. The germline V gene encodes CDR1 SGDLS and CDR2 YYNGEE. The V and J ends lost 4 bases and 3 bases, in that order; junction bases with no gene match: 3. As DNA, the CDR3 is TGTGCCAGCAGCTACGGGACAGACTATGGCTACACCTTC. Amino acids: CASSYGTDYGYTF.

The genes are TRBV30 and TRBJ2-1; 11 nucleotides match TRBD2. V trimming: 1 base; J trimming: 10 bases; junction bases outside the gene matches: 12. Germline lookup yields CDR1 GTSNPN and CDR2 SVGIG (reference sequence). CDR3 size: 16 residues. CDR3 bases: TGTGCCTGGAGTGGCCGGGACAGTGGACTAGCGGGCGAGCAGTTCTTC. This codes for CAWSGRDSGLAGEQFF.

The chain is built from TRBV6-5 and TRBJ2-1; D remains unclear. CDR3 length: 13 amino acids. V lost 2 bases and J lost 9, with 11 bases in between. CDR1 and CDR2 from the germline V gene are MNHEY and SVGAGI. The DNA for the CDR3 is TGTGCCAGCAGTTACCGCGAGAAGGGTGAGCAGTTCTTC. The encoded protein is CASSYREKGEQFF.

The V gene is TRBV9, the J gene TRBJ2-1, with D possibly matching TRBD2 (7 bases). The CDR3 totals 14 residues. V was cut by 7 bases and J by 7 bases, with 18 bases left in between. The germline V gene has CDR1 SGDLS and CDR2 YYNGEE. The CDR3: CASERSRGGNEQFF. DNA of the CDR3: TGTGCCAGCGAAAGGTCTAGGGGGGGTAATGAGCAGTTCTTC.

The table lists this clone with a count of one. The chain recombines TRBV28 with TRBJ2-5; 10 bases are shared with TRBD1. V lost 5 bases to trimming and J lost 1 base; unmatched junction nucleotides: 7. The germline CDR1 and CDR2 sequences are MDHEN and SYDVKM. CDR3 length: 16 amino acids. This chain's CDR3 is CASSALTGGLQETQYF. Here the CDR3 DNA reads TGTGCCAGCAGTGCCCTGACAGGGGGCCTCCAAGAGACCCAGTACTTC.

This clone was counted a single time. The genes are TRBV11-2 and TRBJ2-1; D is undetermined. V lost 0 bases to trimming and J lost 3 bases, with 15 bases between them. The CDR3 sequence is 17 residues long. The V gene's germline CDR1 is SGHAT and CDR2 FQNNGV. CDR3 amino acids: CASSLDLESSYYNEQFF. Here the CDR3 DNA reads TGTGCCAGCAGCTTAGATCTAGAGAGTAGTTACTACAATGAGCAGTTCTTC.

The CDR3 region is CASIDTRGPTYEQYF. The CDR3 region has the DNA TGTGCCAGCATCGATACCCGAGGGCCCACCTACGAGCAGTACTTC. V and J are TRBV6-5 and TRBJ2-7; D is possibly TRBD2 (5 bases). The germline V gene encodes CDR1 MNHEY and CDR2 SVGAGI. This CDR3 spans 15 amino acids. With 7 bases removed from V and 2 bases from J, the gap between germline ends came to 18 bases.

The chain recombines TRBV9 with TRBJ2-2; the D gene is possibly TRBD2 (5 bases). The ends were cut back, 4 bases at V and 0 bases at J, with 13 bases in the middle. CDR1 SGDLS and CDR2 YYNGEE come from the germline V gene. The CDR3 is made up of 16 amino acids. For the CDR3, the DNA is TGTGCCAGCAGCCCAGAGGGAGTGACGAACACCGGGGAGCTGTTTTTT. Protein product: CASSPEGVTNTGELFF.

The J gene is TRBJ2-7, the V gene TRBV7-9; D is tentatively TRBD1 or TRBD2 (7 bases each). The CDR3 extends over 14 amino acids. Trimming removed 3 bases at V and 5 bases at J, with 14 bases between. Germline CDR1 is SEHNR and CDR2 is FQNEAQ (reference sequence). The CDR3 reads CASSLGGGTDEQYF. CDR3 nucleotides: TGTGCCAGCAGCTTGGGAGGGGGCACGGACGAGCAGTACTTC.

The J gene is TRBJ2-1, the V gene TRBV27; D gene ambiguous. This CDR3 is 10 amino acids long. Between the trimmed V and J ends, which lost 3 bases and 9 bases, there was a span of 3 bases. Germline V gene sequence: CDR1 MNHEY, CDR2 SMNVEV (reference sequence). The CDR3 spells CASSFPEQFF. The CDR3 DNA follows: TGTGCCAGCAGTTTTCCTGAGCAGTTCTTC.

The chain links TRBV6-5 to TRBJ1-1; 7 positions agree with TRBD1. The V gene end was trimmed by 6 bases and the J gene end by 4 bases; junction bases not matched to a gene: 5. Germline values: CDR1 MNHEY, CDR2 SVGAGI. This CDR3 has 13 residues. The CDR3 region is CASRPGQITEAFF. In nucleotides, the CDR3 is TGTGCCAGCAGACCGGGACAGATCACTGAAGCTTTCTTT.

The chain carries TRBV19 and TRBJ1-1; D call uncertain. Trimming removed 4 bases at V and 0 bases at J, with 12 bases between. CDR1 is LNHDA, CDR2 SQIVND, per germline (reference sequence). The CDR3 loop spans 15 amino acids. CDR3 sequence: CASSTSGSMNTEAFF. Here the CDR3 DNA reads TGTGCCAGTAGTACCTCCGGGTCCATGAACACTGAAGCTTTCTTT.

The chain uses TRBV15 and TRBJ2-7; 9 bases align to TRBD2. The CDR3 covers 16 residues. Germline V gene lookup returns CDR1 LNHNV and CDR2 YYDKDF (reference sequence). The ends lost 5 bases at V and 4 bases at J; junction bases unmatched: 12. The CDR3 loop reads CATSETSGGSFYEQYF. The CDR3 DNA is TGTGCCACCAGCGAGACTAGCGGTGGATCTTTTTACGAGCAGTACTTC.

The chain carries TRBV4-1 and TRBJ2-7, with TRBD1 matching 10 bases. This CDR3 contains 18 residues. Germline loops: CDR1 MGHRA, CDR2 YSYEKL. Germline trimming cut 1 base from V and 2 bases from J; bases unmatched to any gene: 11. The CDR3 DNA follows: TGCGCCAGCAGCCAAGCTTCCGGGACAGGGGTCTCTGCCTACGAGCAGTACTTC. It is translated as CASSQASGTGVSAYEQYF.

CDR3 loop: CASSVAEGQFYEQYF. CDR3 nucleotide sequence: TGTGCCAGCAGCGTAGCTGAGGGACAGTTCTACGAGCAGTACTTC. This chain joins TRBV9 and TRBJ2-7, with 7 bases matching TRBD1. CDR1 SGDLS and CDR2 YYNGEE come from the germline V gene. The junction had 6 bases not matched to a gene; V was cut back by 0 bases and J by 3 bases. The CDR3 sequence is 15 residues long. The variable domain in full, with the rest retrieved from reference TRBV9 and TRBJ2-7, is DSGVTQTPKHLITATGQRVTLRCSPRSGDLSVYWYQQSLDQGLQFLIQYYNGEERAKGNILERFSAQQFPDLHSELNLSSLELGDSALYFCASSVAEGQFYEQYFGPGTRLTVT.

V and J are TRBV30 and TRBJ1-1; the D gene is possibly TRBD1 (5 bases). Trimming removed 6 bases from V and 7 bases from J, with 15 bases in between. CDR1 and CDR2 from the germline V gene are GTSNPN and SVGIG (reference sequence). The CDR3 spans 12 residues. Here the CDR3 DNA reads TGTGCCTGTCATCCGGGACGTAATGAAGCTTTCTTT. This sequence encodes CACHPGRNEAFF.

The chain uses TRBV6-6 and TRBJ1-1; 10 bases fit TRBD1. The CDR3 length is 16 residues. V was pared by 4 bases and J by 3 bases, with 8 bases of the junction left unmatched. Looked up from germline, CDR1 is MNHNY and CDR2 is SVGAGI (reference sequence). In DNA, the CDR3 is TGTGCCAGCAGTTTGTGGGACAGGGGTGGAGACACTGAAGCTTTCTTT. It is translated as CASSLWDRGGDTEAFF.

DNA for the CDR3: TGTGCCAGCAGCTCTAGCGGGAGAGAGGGCAATGAGCAGTTCTTC. Translated: CASSSSGREGNEQFF. This chain uses TRBV5-4 with TRBJ2-1; 10 bases fit TRBD2. The trim removed 3 bases at V and 6 bases at J, leaving 6 bases unmatched. Germline V lookup: CDR1 SGHNT, CDR2 YYREEE (reference sequence). The CDR3 has 15 amino acids. The variable domain in full, with the rest retrieved from reference TRBV5-4 and TRBJ2-1, is ETGVTQSPTHLIKTRGQQVTLRCSSQSGHNTVSWYQQALGQGPQFIFQYYREEENGRGNFPPRFSGLQFPNYSSELNVNALELDDSALYLCASSSSGREGNEQFFGPGTRLTVL.

V is TRBV5-4 and J is TRBJ2-1; the D is unclear. Germline assignment: CDR1 SGHNT and CDR2 YYREEE (reference sequence). The CDR3 consists of 13 residues. The germline V and J ends were trimmed by 4 bases and 8 bases, with 13 bases remaining between them. CDR3 in amino acids: CASSLGFSDEQFF. Here the CDR3 DNA reads TGTGCCAGCAGCCTCGGTTTCTCGGATGAGCAGTTCTTC.

The DNA of the CDR3 is TGTGCCAGCAGTGAATGGGCAGCCTCCTACAATGAGCAGTTCTTC. Translated, it gives CASSEWAASYNEQFF. The chain couples TRBV25-1 to TRBJ2-1; D gene ambiguous. The CDR3 is 15 residues long. Germline assignment: CDR1 MGHDK and CDR2 SYGVNS. V lost 1 base, J lost 0 bases, and 7 bases lay in between.

The V gene is TRBV28, the J gene TRBJ2-5, with D perhaps matching TRBD2 (6 bases). CDR3 length equals 15 residues. Germline V gene lookup returns CDR1 MDHEN and CDR2 SYDVKM. V was cut by 3 bases and J by 3 bases, with 14 bases left in between. CDR3 in amino acids: CASSFGGRLEETQYF. DNA for the CDR3: TGTGCCAGCAGTTTTGGAGGGCGGCTAGAAGAGACCCAGTACTTC.

The chain employs TRBV9 and TRBJ2-3; the D gene is possibly TRBD2 (6 bases). Trimming pared 0 bases from V and 2 bases from J, leaving 10 bases between. This CDR3 has 15 amino acids. CDR1 is SGDLS, CDR2 YYNGEE, per germline. CDR3 nucleotides: TGTGCCAGCAGCGTAGGCGGAGGGTACACAGATACGCAGTATTTT. Translated: CASSVGGGYTDTQYF. Filled out from reference TRBV9 and TRBJ2-3, the complete variable domain reads DSGVTQTPKHLITATGQRVTLRCSPRSGDLSVYWYQQSLDQGLQFLIQYYNGEERAKGNILERFSAQQFPDLHSELNLSSLELGDSALYFCASSVGGGYTDTQYFGPGTRLTVL.